This passage covers 21 T cell receptor beta chains from one sample sequenced in a study of T cells after yellow fever vaccination. TCRdb processed the 5' RACE reads anew with MiXCR; each CDR3 protein has one entry. The sample consists of under 700,000 distinct CDR3 sequences, less than 20% of them appearing once. The sequencing here drew on PBMCs, taken around 5 days after the first yellow fever vaccination. Source of these receptors: a man aged 18 to 30 who received the YFV17D yellow fever vaccine.

This sequence joins TRBV5-1 and TRBJ2-2, with 7 bases fitting TRBD1. CDR3 size: 15 residues. The V gene end was trimmed by 4 bases and the J gene end by 3 bases; junction bases not matched to a gene: 6. Germline V gene lookup returns CDR1 SGHRS and CDR2 YFSETQ. The CDR3 DNA reads TGCGCCAGCAGCGCCGACAGGGCGGACACCGGGGAGCTGTTTTTT. Translating it yields CASSADRADTGELFF.

The V call is TRBV6-2 or TRBV6-3, the J call TRBJ1-5; TRBD1 might be the D (6 bases). Germline lookup yields CDR1 MNHEY and CDR2 SVGEGT. Trimming removed 3 bases from V and 4 bases from J, with 13 bases in between. The CDR3 is 15 residues long. Here the CDR3 reads CASSYARGQNQPQHF. In DNA form, the CDR3 reads TGTGCCAGCAGTTATGCACGGGGGCAGAATCAGCCCCAGCATTTT.

The rearrangement uses TRBV20-1 and TRBJ1-1; D is uncertain. The CDR3 has 14 residues. V was clipped by 3 bases and J by 8 bases, with 19 bases between them. Germline values: CDR1 DFQATT, CDR2 SNEGSKA (reference sequence). Here the CDR3 reads CSARKMRGLGEAFF. In DNA, the CDR3 is TGCAGTGCTAGGAAGATGCGGGGTCTAGGAGAAGCTTTCTTT.

The V and J genes are TRBV20-1 and TRBJ1-5, with a possible D match to TRBD1 (5 bases). The CDR3 extends over 13 amino acids. Germline CDR1 is DFQATT and CDR2 is SNEGSKA (reference sequence). Trimming cost V 3 bases and J 3 bases, with 9 bases left between them. CDR3 nucleotides: TGCAGTGCTAGGAGACAGAACAATCAGCCCCAGCATTTT. Amino acid sequence: CSARRQNNQPQHF.

The chain is built from TRBV7-9 and TRBJ2-3; D is undetermined. The V gene's germline CDR1 is SEHNR and CDR2 FQNEAQ (reference sequence). Trimming removed 10 bases at V and 1 base at J, with 12 bases between. The CDR3 has 13 residues. This CDR3 is CATHLLGTDTQYF. The CDR3 DNA reads as TGTGCCACACACCTCCTGGGCACAGATACGCAGTATTTT.

The sample holds many counts of this clonotype. The rearrangement links TRBV7-3 to TRBJ2-1, with 10 bases matching TRBD2. The CDR3 is 16 residues long. Germline CDR1 SGHTA, CDR2 FQGTGA. J lost 0 bases, V lost 3 bases, and 2 bases had no gene match. The CDR3 nucleotides read TGTGCCAGCAGCTTTAGCGGGGGGAGCTCCTACAATGAGCAGTTCTTC. Translation gives CASSFSGGSSYNEQFF.

There are a few counts of this clonotype. The chain employs TRBV3-1 and TRBJ2-3; D is uncertain. Trimming took off 8 bases at V and 1 base at J, with 16 bases between the two ends. CDR1 and CDR2 from the germline V gene are LGHDT and YNNKEL (reference sequence). The CDR3 is 15 amino acids. CDR3 in DNA: TGTGCCAGCGGCCCCAGTCGAACTCGCACAGATACGCAGTATTTT. Encoded protein: CASGPSRTRTDTQYF.

V is TRBV18 and J is TRBJ2-1, with a tentative D call TRBD2 (5 bases). CDR3 length: 15 residues. The V gene lost 2 bases and the J gene lost 6 bases, with 14 bases spanning the gap. Germline V gene lookup returns CDR1 KGHSH and CDR2 LQKENI. CDR3 nucleotide sequence: TGTGCCAGCTCACCATGGGAGCCTACCTTCAATGAGCAGTTCTTC. This encodes CASSPWEPTFNEQFF. The full variable domain, completed using reference TRBV18 and TRBJ2-1, is NAGVMQNPRHLVRRRGQEARLRCSPMKGHSHVYWYRQLPEEGLKFMVYLQKENIIDESGMPKERFSAEFPKEGPSILRIQQVVRGDSAAYFCASSPWEPTFNEQFFGPGTRLTVL.

The V call is TRBV5-1, the J call TRBJ2-5; TRBD2 aligns across 7 bases. CDR3 size: 13 residues. Germline V gives CDR1 SGHRS, CDR2 YFSETQ. V lost 1 base, J lost 9 bases, and 6 bases stayed unmatched. CDR3 sequence: CASSLLPRGAQYF. The CDR3 DNA sequence: TGCGCCAGCAGCTTGTTGCCCCGGGGGGCCCAGTACTTC.

The genes are TRBV5-4 and TRBJ1-2; tentatively, D is TRBD1 (5 bases). Germline lookup yields CDR1 SGHNT and CDR2 YYREEE (reference sequence). The CDR3 sequence is 14 residues long. V dropped 3 bases and J dropped 3 bases, with 12 bases sitting between them. In DNA form, the CDR3 reads TGTGCCAGCAGCTCCAAACGGGGGGACTATGGCTACACCTTC. Translated, it gives CASSSKRGDYGYTF.

In its sample, this clonotype was seen a few times. The chain is built from TRBV7-9 and TRBJ2-5; possibly TRBD2 for D (5 bases). The length of the CDR3 is 17 residues. Germline-derived CDR1 and CDR2 are SEHNR and FQNEAQ (reference sequence). The germline V and J ends were trimmed by 5 bases and 4 bases, with 23 bases remaining between them. The CDR3 loop reads CASSPATRGPNSETQYF. The CDR3 coding sequence is TGTGCCAGCAGCCCCGCTACACGCGGGCCCAATTCAGAGACCCAGTACTTC.

J is TRBJ1-1 and V is TRBV7-9; maybe TRBD1 (6 bases). This CDR3 region has 15 residues. V gave up 5 bases and J gave up 11 bases, with 24 bases separating them. Germline V lookup: CDR1 SEHNR, CDR2 FQNEAQ (reference sequence). Here the CDR3 reads CASSNRLGTQGGAFF. DNA of the CDR3: TGTGCCAGCAGCAACCGGCTCGGGACACAGGGAGGGGCTTTCTTT.

V usage is TRBV30 and J usage is TRBJ2-7; 8 bases line up with TRBD2. The trim removed 4 bases at V and 6 bases at J, leaving 8 bases unmatched. CDR1 and CDR2 from the germline V gene are GTSNPN and SVGIG (reference sequence). CDR3 length: 13 residues. CDR3 DNA sequence: TGTGCCTGGACGGGGGGGGGAACTGGCGAGCAGTACTTC. Translated, it gives CAWTGGGTGEQYF.

This clonotype was seen a few times. CDR3 sequence (DNA): TGTGCCAGCGGTAGCGGGGGGTCAATAGATACGCAGTATTTT. Translated, it gives CASGSGGSIDTQYF. The V call is TRBV7-2, the J call TRBJ2-3, with 10 bases lining up with TRBD2. Germline V gives CDR1 SGHTA, CDR2 FQGNSA. Trimming took 8 bases from V and 5 from J; bases not matched to a gene: 7. This CDR3 contains 14 residues.

This clonotype was seen more than once but under ten times. The V gene is TRBV14, the J gene TRBJ1-5; D possibly corresponds to TRBD1 (6 bases). The CDR3 consists of 15 residues. V was trimmed by 0 bases and J by 4 bases, leaving 10 bases between them. Germline-derived CDR1 and CDR2 are SGHDN and FVKESK. CDR3 DNA sequence: TGTGCCAGCAGCCAAGACCGGACAGAGAATCAGCCCCAGCATTTT. It is translated as CASSQDRTENQPQHF.

In this sample, this clonotype turned up many times. V and J are TRBV4-2 and TRBJ2-1; no firm D call. CDR1 LGHNA and CDR2 YNFKEQ come from the germline V gene. This CDR3 comprises 14 residues. Trimming pared 0 bases from V and 6 bases from J, leaving 9 bases between. The CDR3: CASSQDSLLNEQFF. CDR3 coding DNA: TGTGCCAGCAGCCAAGATTCCCTTCTCAATGAGCAGTTCTTC.

The chain joins TRBV29-1 to TRBJ2-3; 12 bases are a match to TRBD2. J lost 2 bases, V lost 4 bases, and 7 bases had no gene match. Germline V gives CDR1 SQVTM, CDR2 ANQGSEA. The length of the CDR3 is 16 residues. The CDR3 region is CSVVLAGGHTTDTQYF. CDR3 coding DNA: TGCAGCGTTGTGCTAGCGGGGGGGCATACCACAGATACGCAGTATTTT.

This clonotype was observed a few times. The V gene is TRBV6-5, the J gene TRBJ2-7; D might be TRBD1 or TRBD2, each matching 5 bases. This CDR3 has 14 residues. V dropped 2 bases and J dropped 2 bases, with 10 bases sitting between them. CDR1 is MNHEY and CDR2 is SVGAGI in the germline V gene. The CDR3 DNA follows: TGTGCCAGCAGTTACGTTGGGGGAACCTACGAGCAGTACTTC. Its translation: CASSYVGGTYEQYF.

This clonotype was recorded at least ten times. This sequence joins TRBV6-5 and TRBJ1-1; 7 bases are a match to TRBD1. Trimming took 0 bases from V and 4 from J; bases not matched to a gene: 5. CDR1 is MNHEY, CDR2 SVGAGI, per germline. The CDR3 has 15 amino acids. DNA of the CDR3: TGTGCCAGCAGTTACTCGACAGGGTTGGGCACTGAAGCTTTCTTT. Protein product: CASSYSTGLGTEAFF.

The chain joins TRBV11-2 to TRBJ2-1; TRBD2 aligns across 16 bases. Germline V lookup: CDR1 SGHAT, CDR2 FQNNGV. CDR3 length: 16 residues. V shed 2 bases, J shed 14 bases, and the junction held 9 bases outside the gene matches. The CDR3 region has the DNA TGTGCCAGCAGCTTATCGGGACTAGCGGGGGGGCCGGGAAAGTTCTTC. This translates into CASSLSGLAGGPGKFF.

The rearrangement links TRBV5-1 to TRBJ2-7; D gene unclear. CDR3 length: 8 amino acids. Between the trimmed V and J ends, which lost 4 bases and 12 bases, there was a span of 5 bases. CDR1 is SGHRS, CDR2 YFSETQ, per germline. The CDR3 loop is CASSPRYV. CDR3 sequence (DNA): TGCGCCAGCAGCCCGAGGTACGTC.